This T cell receptor (beta chain) was recovered during a study of blood T cell repertoires in COVID-19. Across the study: Acute and convalescent COVID-19 specimens originated in the United States, Italy and Spain.

The CDR3 runs to 15 residues. Germline V gene lookup returns CDR1 SGHVS and CDR2 FQNEAQ. V dropped 1 base and J dropped 4; count of bases not matched to a gene: 6. Seattle patients were enrolled during active infection and followed longitudinally. Study processing details: Amplification of reference gene primers provided the estimated nucleated cell counts. The assay was immunoSEQ multiplex PCR, and TCRdb's table has in-frame clones only and misses some. Clone size and V and J calls were adopted from that table, with D and trimming inferred from the DNA. The sample holds roughly 100,000 clones, more than 80% seen once.

Sequenced sample: peripheral blood. The TCR comes from a man aged 80 or over with COVID-19, enrolled during active disease. The chain is built from TRBV7-8 and TRBJ2-7, with TRBD1 identical over 8 bases. In DNA form, the CDR3 reads TGTGCCAGCAGCTTAGTTCAGGGGGCGCGGTACGAGCAGTACTTC. Amino acids: CASSLVQGARYEQYF.